The 13 T cell receptor beta chains below all came from one sample that was sequenced in a study of beta chain features in type 1 diabetes. Study-wide results and limits: Shorter TCRB CDR3s, moderately but significantly so, marked every one of the four CD4+ subsets in Type 1 diabetes patients.

Their antigens remain unidentified. As every portion of the isolated RNA was reverse transcribed, the sequencing read expressed TCRB transcripts. The data were produced by immunoSEQ multiplex PCR, yet TCRdb's version contains in-frame clones alone and is incomplete. The repertoire includes 130,000 or so clones, approximately 9% of them detected once, and over 0.6% sits in the top ten. The sample comprised central memory CD4+ T cells from blood. The receptors originated from a man between 25 and 39 years old with type 1 diabetes.

The CDR3: CASSLRTGGLTEAFF. The CDR3 DNA follows: TGCGCCAGCAGCTTAAGGACAGGGGGGCTCACTGAAGCTTTCTTT. This chain joins TRBV5-1 and TRBJ1-1; 10 bases are shared with TRBD1. The CDR3 runs 15 residues. After removal of 2 bases from V and 4 bases from J, the junction contained 5 bases not matched to a gene. In germline, CDR1 is SGHRS, CDR2 YFSETQ.

A few counts support this clone. V usage is TRBV15 and J usage is TRBJ2-2, with D possibly being TRBD1 (5 bases). Germline V CDR1 and CDR2: LNHNV, YYDKDF (reference sequence). Between the trimmed V and J ends, which lost 1 base and 2 bases, there was a span of 11 bases. There are 16 residues in the CDR3. In DNA, the CDR3 is TGTGCCACCAGCAGAGGGGGCGGCTCAAACACCGGGGAGCTGTTTTTT. Residues: CATSRGGGSNTGELFF.

CDR3 in amino acids: CASSLVGVGYTF. In DNA form, the CDR3 reads TGTGCCAGCAGCTTAGTAGGGGTCGGCTACACCTTC. The gene calls are TRBV7-9 and TRBJ1-2; possibly TRBD1 for D (5 bases). Trimming removed 1 base at V and 8 bases at J, with 8 bases between. CDR3 length: 12 amino acids. Germline V gene sequence: CDR1 SEHNR, CDR2 FQNEAQ (reference sequence). The whole variable domain, filled in from reference TRBV7-9 and TRBJ1-2, reads DTGVSQNPRHKITKRGQNVTFRCDPISEHNRLYWYRQTLGQGPEFLTYFQNEAQLEKSRLLSDRFSAERPKGSFSTLEIQRTEQGDSAMYLCASSLVGVGYTFGSGTRLTVV.

The chain has TRBV6-6 and TRBJ1-1, with D possibly matching TRBD1 (6 bases). The V and J ends lost 2 bases and 3 bases respectively, with 7 bases between them. This CDR3 has 13 residues. CDR1 MNHNY and CDR2 SVGAGI come from the germline V gene (reference sequence). In nucleotides, the CDR3 is TGTGCCAGCAGTTACAACAGGGACACTGAAGCTTTCTTT. It specifies CASSYNRDTEAFF.

In DNA, the CDR3 is TGCGCCAGCAGCCGTGGACAGCCCCGGAACAATGAGCAGTTCTTC. Translation: CASSRGQPRNNEQFF. This chain uses TRBV5-1 with TRBJ2-1, with D possibly being TRBD1 (6 bases). Germline V lookup: CDR1 SGHRS, CDR2 YFSETQ. CDR3 length: 15 amino acids. Trimming left V 4 bases short and J 5 bases short, with 16 bases between.

This clone was counted between two and nine times. The chain couples TRBV11-2 to TRBJ1-2; no clear D. This CDR3 is 14 amino acids long. Deletions cut 3 bases from V and 4 bases from J, with 12 bases between. Germline assignment: CDR1 SGHAT and CDR2 FQNNGV. The CDR3 loop reads CASSFLTAFYGYTF. DNA of the CDR3: TGTGCCAGCAGCTTCCTAACAGCATTCTATGGCTACACCTTC.

A few counts support this clone. The genes are TRBV7-3 and TRBJ2-1, with 10 nucleotides matching TRBD2. CDR1 and CDR2 (germline): SGHTA, FQGTGA. J lost 7 bases, V lost 4 bases, and 1 base had no gene match. The CDR3 consists of 13 residues. CDR3 in amino acids: CASSSSGGNEQFF. CDR3 DNA sequence: TGTGCCAGCAGCTCTAGCGGGGGTAATGAGCAGTTCTTC.

This clone was found a few times. The rearrangement joins TRBV7-3 to TRBJ2-2, with D perhaps matching TRBD2 (5 bases). Germline lookup yields CDR1 SGHTA and CDR2 FQGTGA. CDR3 length: 14 amino acids. The ends were cut back, 2 bases at V and 6 bases at J, with 10 bases in the middle. The CDR3 DNA is TGTGCCAGCAGCTTATCTATGGGAGCCGGGGAGCTGTTTTTT. This sequence encodes CASSLSMGAGELFF.

In this sample, this clone turned up many times. The CDR3 loop reads CASSLGLAGTKETQYF. The CDR3 region has the DNA TGCGCCAGCAGCCTGGGACTAGCGGGGACGAAGGAGACCCAGTACTTC. The V and J genes are TRBV5-1 and TRBJ2-5, with 13 bases that match TRBD2. Germline CDR1 reads SGHRS; CDR2 reads YFSETQ. V was clipped by 4 bases and J by 5 bases; unmatched bases: 8. CDR3 size: 16 residues.

This clone was seen a few times. The chain uses TRBV30 and TRBJ2-3; D not resolved. The CDR3 sequence is 12 residues long. CDR1 and CDR2 (germline): GTSNPN, SVGIG (reference sequence). Trimming took off 4 bases at V and 0 bases at J, with 5 bases between the two ends. Written as DNA, the CDR3 is TGTGCCTGGACAGGAAGCACAGATACGCAGTATTTT. Amino acid sequence: CAWTGSTDTQYF.

V usage is TRBV6-1 and J usage is TRBJ1-5, with D uncertain. V was pared by 3 bases and J by 4 bases, with 10 bases between. CDR1 and CDR2 (germline): MNHNS, SASEGT. The CDR3 runs 14 residues. CDR3 coding DNA: TGTGCCAGCAGTGACAACAGTCTTAATCAGCCCCAGCATTTT. Protein sequence: CASSDNSLNQPQHF.

There are a few counts of this clone. The chain combines TRBV19 with TRBJ1-5; TRBD1 matches at 8 bases. The trim removed 10 bases at V and 3 bases at J, leaving 8 bases unmatched. Germline V gene lookup returns CDR1 LNHDA and CDR2 SQIVND (reference sequence). The CDR3 spans 14 residues. DNA of the CDR3: TGTGCCACAACAGAGACAGGGGTCAATCAGCCCCAGCATTTT. Amino acids: CATTETGVNQPQHF.

This clone was detected a few times. The chain is built from TRBV28 and TRBJ2-1, with a tentative D call TRBD1 (6 bases). Germline V gene data show CDR1 as MDHEN and CDR2 as SYDVKM. CDR3 length: 15 residues. With 0 bases removed from V and 3 bases from J, the gap between germline ends came to 9 bases. CDR3 coding DNA: TGTGCCAGCAGTTTATGGGACAGCAACTACAATGAGCAGTTCTTC. Amino acids: CASSLWDSNYNEQFF. The variable domain in full, completed from reference TRBV28 and TRBJ2-1, reads DVKVTQSSRYLVKRTGEKVFLECVQDMDHENMFWYRQDPGLGLRLIYFSYDVKMKEKGDIPEGYSVSREKKERFSLILESASTNQTSMYLCASSLWDSNYNEQFFGPGTRLTVL.